This entry concerns a single T cell receptor (beta chain). V shed 6 bases and J shed 6 bases, with 12 bases lying between them. The germline V gene encodes CDR1 MGHDK and CDR2 SYGVNS. The CDR3 runs to 14 residues. This sample was taken from a study of blood T cell repertoires in COVID-19. About the study: In each case, the material was cDNA or gDNA derived from T cells, B-cell-depleted T cells, or PBMCs.

Per the authors' pipeline: Reference gene primer amplification in the assay estimated nucleated cell counts. TCRdb's copy holds only in-frame clones and misses some; the assay was immunoSEQ multiplex PCR. V and J calls plus clone size are reproduced from that table; the DNA served to infer D and trimming. The sample has some 400,000 clones; 85% to 90% are singletons. This TCR derives from a young man with active or convalescent COVID-19. This chain connects TRBV25-1 to TRBJ1-6, with D possibly TRBD1 on 6 matching bases. Input material: peripheral blood. The CDR3 here is CASSGQIRNSPLHF. The CDR3 DNA reads TGTGCCAGCAGCGGACAGATTCGTAATTCACCCCTCCACTTT.